The 17 T cell receptor beta chains below all came from one sample that was sequenced in a study of cytomegalovirus exposure and HLA in healthy donors. Use of 60 Vbeta and 13 Jbeta primers characterized the PCR. Sequenced by immunoSEQ multiplex PCR; TCRdb stores in-frame clones only, minus some. The sample shows more than 85,000 clones, around 85% of them seen only once. The sample was PBMCs. The receptor set was obtained from a man in his forties in good health and CMV-seronegative.

This clone was found once. This chain joins TRBV6-6 and TRBJ1-5; the match to TRBD1 covers 7 bases. The length of the CDR3 is 14 residues. In germline, CDR1 is MNHNY, CDR2 SVGAGI (reference sequence). Trimming removed 4 bases from V and 14 bases from J; junction bases left unmatched: 14. CDR3 sequence reads: CASSSGTAPPRKHF. CDR3 DNA: TGTGCCAGCAGTTCAGGGACAGCTCCTCCTCGGAAGCATTTT.

V is TRBV5-4 and J is TRBJ1-2; 7 bases agree with TRBD1. The CDR3 is made up of 16 amino acids. CDR1 SGHNT and CDR2 YYREEE come from the germline V gene (reference sequence). Unmatched junction bases numbered 9, after V lost 0 bases and J lost 4 bases. In nucleotides, the CDR3 is TGTGCCAGCAGCTTGGCCGTGGGGACAGCAACCTATGGCTACACCTTC. It specifies CASSLAVGTATYGYTF.

This sequence joins TRBV9 and TRBJ1-1; TRBD1 might be the D (6 bases). The germline gives CDR1 SGDLS, CDR2 YYNGEE. This CDR3 is built from 14 residues. V dropped 0 bases and J dropped 2 bases, with 8 bases sitting between them. CDR3: CASSVAGANTEAFF. CDR3 DNA sequence: TGTGCCAGCAGCGTAGCAGGGGCTAACACTGAAGCTTTCTTT.

The rearrangement uses TRBV10-3 and TRBJ2-1, with 8 bases fitting TRBD1. CDR1 and CDR2 (germline): ENHRY, SYGVKD. There are 13 residues in the CDR3. The J segment lost 6 bases and the V segment lost 9 bases, leaving 7 bases of the junction unmatched. The CDR3 DNA follows: TGTGCCATAACTAACAGGGGGTCCAATGAGCAGTTCTTC. Its protein product is CAITNRGSNEQFF.

This CDR3 reads CASSLRTSRINEQFF. The CDR3 DNA reads as TGTGCCAGCTCCCTCCGGACTAGCAGGATCAATGAGCAGTTCTTC. The J gene is TRBJ2-1, the V gene TRBV18; 8 nucleotides line up with TRBD2. Germline CDR1 is KGHSH and CDR2 is LQKENI. After removal of 6 bases from V and 6 bases from J, the junction contained 10 bases not matched to a gene. This CDR3 contains 15 residues.

J is TRBJ2-1 and V is TRBV5-1; the match to TRBD1 covers 9 bases. This CDR3 spans 16 amino acids. Unmatched junction bases numbered 5, after V lost 0 bases and J lost 4 bases. Germline CDR1 reads SGHRS; CDR2 reads YFSETQ. The CDR3 sequence: CASSLVPGQGYNEQFF. The CDR3 DNA reads as TGCGCCAGCAGCTTGGTCCCCGGACAGGGGTACAATGAGCAGTTCTTC. The whole variable domain, filled in from reference TRBV5-1 and TRBJ2-1, reads KAGVTQTPRYLIKTRGQQVTLSCSPISGHRSVSWYQQTPGQGLQFLFEYFSETQRNKGNFPGRFSGRQFSNSRSEMNVSTLELGDSALYLCASSLVPGQGYNEQFFGPGTRLTVL.

The chain carries TRBV7-9 and TRBJ1-4, with D possibly matching TRBD1 (5 bases). The CDR3 has 16 residues. V lost 3 bases and J lost 4, with 15 bases in between. Per germline, CDR1 SEHNR and CDR2 FQNEAQ (reference sequence). The CDR3 sequence: CASSFRGQGLNEKLFF. CDR3 sequence (DNA): TGTGCCAGCAGCTTCCGCGGGCAGGGACTTAATGAAAAACTGTTTTTT.

The rearrangement links TRBV25-1 to TRBJ1-4; D is unclear. The CDR3 is 16 residues long. CDR1 and CDR2 (germline): MGHDK, SYGVNS. With 6 bases removed from V and 7 bases from J, the gap between germline ends came to 21 bases. The CDR3 sequence: CASRGRIASSSEKLFF. As DNA, the CDR3 is TGTGCCAGCAGGGGCAGAATAGCGAGTTCCTCTGAAAAACTGTTTTTT.

This chain connects TRBV19 to TRBJ1-1, with D perhaps matching TRBD1 (5 bases). Germline lookup yields CDR1 LNHDA and CDR2 SQIVND (reference sequence). V was clipped by 7 bases and J by 6 bases, with 9 bases between them. The CDR3 covers 11 residues. This CDR3 is CASTRGAEAFF. The CDR3, as DNA: TGTGCCAGTACCCGGGGGGCTGAAGCTTTCTTT.

This chain joins TRBV27 and TRBJ2-7, with 8 bases matching TRBD1. CDR1 is MNHEY, CDR2 SMNVEV, per germline (reference sequence). Trimming removed 2 bases from V and 6 bases from J; junction bases left unmatched: 9. The CDR3 totals 15 residues. CDR3 residues: CASSLIRTGGSEQYF. In DNA form, the CDR3 reads TGTGCCAGCAGTTTAATTCGAACAGGGGGATCCGAGCAGTACTTC.

The chain links TRBV5-1 to TRBJ1-2; tentative D call: TRBD1 (5 bases). The CDR3 has 15 amino acids. The V gene lost 4 bases and the J gene lost 8 bases, with 21 bases spanning the gap. Germline-derived CDR1 and CDR2 are SGHRS and YFSETQ. The CDR3 loop is CASSTQGLWESGYTF. The DNA for the CDR3 is TGCGCCAGCAGCACGCAGGGACTGTGGGAGAGCGGCTACACCTTC.

The table lists this clone with a few counts. The rearrangement joins TRBV9 to TRBJ1-3; TRBD1 might be the D (5 bases). Germline CDR1 reads SGDLS; CDR2 reads YYNGEE. The CDR3 is 17 residues long. The ends were cut back, 3 bases at V and 1 base at J, with 17 bases in the middle. The CDR3 bases are TGTGCCAGCAGCGGGACATCGGGAGAGGGTTCTGGAAACACCATATATTTT. Protein sequence: CASSGTSGEGSGNTIYF.

The chain is built from TRBV19 and TRBJ2-7; 7 nucleotides line up with TRBD1. V shed 7 bases and J 0 bases; nucleotides not matched to a gene: 3. Germline V gene sequence: CDR1 LNHDA, CDR2 SQIVND (reference sequence). The CDR3 is made up of 13 amino acids. CDR3 sequence (DNA): TGTGCCAGTAAGCGGACAGGCTCCTACGAGCAGTACTTC. This sequence encodes CASKRTGSYEQYF. Full variable domain (missing parts from reference TRBV19 and TRBJ2-7): DGGITQSPKYLFRKEGQNVTLSCEQNLNHDAMYWYRQDPGQGLRLIYYSQIVNDFQKGDIAEGYSVSREKKESFPLTVTSAQKNPTAFYLCASKRTGSYEQYFGPGTRLTVT.

This clone was seen just once. The V call is TRBV30, the J call TRBJ1-1, with a tentative D call TRBD1 (5 bases). CDR1 and CDR2 from the germline V gene are GTSNPN and SVGIG (reference sequence). V shed 7 bases and J shed 0 bases, with 18 bases lying between them. The CDR3 loop spans 15 amino acids. CDR3 in amino acids: CASQGGHSMNTEAFF. For the CDR3, the DNA is TGTGCCTCGCAGGGAGGTCACTCCATGAACACTGAAGCTTTCTTT. Supplemented by reference TRBV30 and TRBJ1-1, the full variable domain reads SQTIHQWPATLVQPVGSPLSLECTVEGTSNPNLYWYRQAAGRGLQLLFYSVGIGQISSEVPQNLSASRPQDRQFILSSKKLLLSDSGFYLCASQGGHSMNTEAFFGQGTRLTVV.

This chain joins TRBV7-8 and TRBJ1-4; a possible D gene is TRBD1 (6 bases). Germline V gene sequence: CDR1 SGHVS, CDR2 FQNEAQ. The CDR3 loop spans 13 amino acids. The V and J ends lost 6 bases and 8 bases respectively, with 13 bases between them. This chain's CDR3 is CASRPDRGEKLFF. In DNA, the CDR3 is TGTGCCAGCAGACCAGATAGGGGGGAAAAACTGTTTTTT.

There are a few counts of this clone. This sequence joins TRBV9 and TRBJ1-4; D not certain. Germline V CDR1 and CDR2: SGDLS, YYNGEE. The V and J ends lost 0 bases and 4 bases respectively, with 13 bases between them. This CDR3 spans 16 amino acids. CDR3 region: CASSVGAAEGNEKLFF. CDR3 bases: TGTGCCAGCAGCGTAGGGGCCGCTGAGGGTAATGAAAAACTGTTTTTT.

This rearrangement joins TRBV5-1 to TRBJ2-1; tentatively, D is TRBD1 (5 bases). The V end was cut by 1 base, the J end by 7 bases, with 15 bases between. CDR3 length equals 15 residues. The germline V gene has CDR1 SGHRS and CDR2 YFSETQ. The CDR3 DNA is TGCGCCAGCAGCTTGCAAGGGGAAATTTGGAATGAGCAGTTCTTC. Residues: CASSLQGEIWNEQFF.